This T cell receptor (beta chain) was captured by sequencing in a study of regulatory T cells. Unmatched junction bases numbered 8, after V lost 6 bases and J lost 6 bases. In germline, CDR1 is MDHEN, CDR2 SYDVKM. The CDR3 spans 14 residues. Amplification used 52 TRBV primers and 13 TRBJ primers. Assay: immunoSEQ multiplex PCR; the TCRdb copy retains only in-frame clones and omits some. The data hold some 21,000 clones, with roughly 93% observed a single time. Sequencing input: CD8+ T cells sorted from blood. This TCR derives from a child between 2 and 9 years old with CD3G deficiency. V gene TRBV28 combines with J gene TRBJ2-4, with TRBD2 matching over 7 bases. The CDR3 is CASSPGGMGNIQYF. As DNA, the CDR3 is TGTGCCAGCAGCCCCGGGGGGATGGGAAACATTCAGTACTTC.